The 24 T cell receptor beta chains below were found in one sample sequenced in a study of cytotoxic CD8 clonotypes in ibrutinib-treated CLL. Using immunoSEQ multiplex PCR, the repertoire was profiled, and TCRdb retains in-frame clones only, with some absent. The sample yields 130,000 or so clones, 84% seen once. The material sequenced was PBMCs, taken after 24 months of ibrutinib treatment. The receptors come from a human donor with chronic lymphocytic leukemia.

This chain links TRBV19 with TRBJ1-1; the D gene is possibly TRBD1 (6 bases). Trimming removed 6 bases from V and 2 bases from J, with 22 bases in between. This CDR3 has 17 residues. In germline, CDR1 is LNHDA, CDR2 SQIVND (reference sequence). Written as DNA, the CDR3 is TGTGCCAGTAGCAAAATACAGGGTGGCGCCCACAACACTGAAGCTTTCTTT. This sequence encodes CASSKIQGGAHNTEAFF.

The chain has TRBV7-2 and TRBJ2-7; D gene unclear. V was trimmed by 5 bases and J by 2 bases, leaving 10 bases between them. Germline V gives CDR1 SGHTA, CDR2 FQGNSA. The CDR3 runs 13 residues. The CDR3 protein is CASSPDLAYEQYF. Here the CDR3 DNA reads TGTGCCAGCAGCCCAGATCTGGCCTACGAGCAGTACTTC.

The genes are TRBV28 and TRBJ2-7; the D gene is possibly TRBD1 (6 bases). The CDR3 covers 14 residues. Trimming took off 7 bases at V and 1 base at J, with 14 bases between the two ends. Germline values: CDR1 MDHEN, CDR2 SYDVKM. Here the CDR3 DNA reads TGTGCCAGCACCGAAACAGGGCGGTCCTACGAGCAGTACTTC. Residues: CASTETGRSYEQYF.

The chain recombines TRBV2 with TRBJ1-5; D is uncertain. The CDR3 is made up of 13 amino acids. Germline V gene data show CDR1 as SNHLY and CDR2 as FYNNEI. Trimming took off 2 bases at V and 6 bases at J, with 8 bases between the two ends. The CDR3 protein is CASSESGFQPQHF. The CDR3 nucleotides are TGTGCCAGCAGTGAATCGGGGTTTCAGCCCCAGCATTTT.

The chain uses TRBV10-3 and TRBJ1-2; tentatively, D is TRBD1 (6 bases). Deletions cut 3 bases from V and 3 bases from J, with 14 bases between. This CDR3 is 15 amino acids long. Looked up from germline, CDR1 is ENHRY and CDR2 is SYGVKD. CDR3 DNA: TGTGCCATCAGTGACATGGCCAGGGGAGACTATGGCTACACCTTC. It translates to CAISDMARGDYGYTF.

The chain carries TRBV7-2 and TRBJ2-7; 7 nucleotides align to TRBD2. Losses at the gene ends were 1 base for V and 5 bases for J; bases not matched to a gene: 8. The germline V gene encodes CDR1 SGHTA and CDR2 FQGNSA. The CDR3 has 15 residues. For the CDR3, the DNA is TGTGCCAGCAGCTTAGAGGTGGGGGGGTACCACGAGCAGTACTTC. Translation: CASSLEVGGYHEQYF.

The chain has TRBV7-2 and TRBJ1-6, with D hard to call. Trimming pared 3 bases from V and 15 bases from J, leaving 15 bases between. The CDR3 sequence is 13 residues long. Germline values: CDR1 SGHTA, CDR2 FQGNSA. CDR3 DNA: TGTGCCAGCAGCTTTATCGGGGTAGAGAACCTCCACTTT. Translated, it gives CASSFIGVENLHF.

The V gene is TRBV6-5, the J gene TRBJ1-2; D might be TRBD1 (5 bases). Germline lookup yields CDR1 MNHEY and CDR2 SVGAGI. The CDR3 has 14 amino acids. V was pared by 5 bases and J by 6 bases, with 16 bases between. CDR3 in DNA: TGTGCCAGCAGTCCGCTGGGGGGTCGCAATGGCTACACCTTC. Translating it yields CASSPLGGRNGYTF.

The rearrangement links TRBV5-4 to TRBJ2-1; D gene ambiguous. The CDR3 runs 15 residues. V was pared by 2 bases and J by 2 bases, with 11 bases between. The germline V gene encodes CDR1 SGHNT and CDR2 YYREEE (reference sequence). CDR3 nucleotide sequence: TGTGCCAGCAGCTTCCGATCCCTGACCTACAATGAGCAGTTCTTC. It yields the protein CASSFRSLTYNEQFF.

The chain joins TRBV27 to TRBJ1-2; TRBD1 matches at 9 bases. The J segment lost 3 bases and the V segment lost 4 bases, leaving 3 bases of the junction unmatched. The V gene's germline CDR1 is MNHEY and CDR2 SMNVEV (reference sequence). This CDR3 comprises 14 residues. The chain's CDR3 is CASSSRTGDYGYTF. The CDR3 nucleotides read TGTGCCAGCAGTTCCCGGACAGGGGACTATGGCTACACCTTC.

This clone was detected only a few times. The chain is built from TRBV7-2 and TRBJ2-7; TRBD1 aligns across 8 bases. Germline trimming cut 4 bases from V and 5 bases from J; bases unmatched to any gene: 7. There are 14 residues in the CDR3. Germline CDR1 and CDR2: SGHTA and FQGNSA. In DNA form, the CDR3 reads TGTGCCAGCAGCTCTCAGGGGGCTCGTGACGAGCAGTACTTC. Amino acids: CASSSQGARDEQYF.

V is TRBV9 and J is TRBJ2-2; no clear D. The germline V gene has CDR1 SGDLS and CDR2 YYNGEE. Trimming took 7 bases from V and 3 from J, leaving 13 bases between them. This CDR3 region has 14 residues. CDR3 coding DNA: TGTGCCAGCTCTAGGAGTTTGTACACCGGGGAGCTGTTTTTT. It yields the protein CASSRSLYTGELFF.

The chain is built from TRBV11-3 and TRBJ2-2, with D possibly being TRBD1 (6 bases). This CDR3 is 15 amino acids long. The V end was cut by 0 bases, the J end by 2 bases, with 7 bases between. Germline V gene lookup returns CDR1 SGHNT and CDR2 YENEEA. The DNA of the CDR3 is TGTGCCAGCAGCTTAGAGGGACAAAACACCGGGGAGCTGTTTTTT. Protein sequence: CASSLEGQNTGELFF.

The chain uses TRBV7-3 and TRBJ2-2, with unresolved D. Trimming removed 5 bases at V and 9 bases at J, with 13 bases between. The germline gives CDR1 SGHTA, CDR2 FQGTGA. This CDR3 is built from 13 residues. The CDR3 spells CASSPPSRRELFF. CDR3 nucleotides: TGTGCCAGCAGCCCCCCATCGAGGCGGGAGCTGTTTTTT.

The V gene is TRBV5-1, the J gene TRBJ2-2; weak D call: TRBD1 (6 bases). The CDR3 sequence is 16 residues long. CDR1 is SGHRS and CDR2 is YFSETQ in the germline V gene. V gave up 1 base and J gave up 0 bases, with 10 bases separating them. Here the CDR3 DNA reads TGCGCCAGCAGCTTGCTGGACAGCGCGAACACCGGGGAGCTGTTTTTT. It specifies CASSLLDSANTGELFF.

The chain employs TRBV5-6 and TRBJ2-1; no reliable D call. The CDR3 sequence is 13 residues long. Trimming took 3 bases from V and 6 from J, leaving 10 bases between them. CDR1 SGHDT and CDR2 YYEEEE come from the germline V gene. The CDR3 bases are TGTGCCAGCAGCTCAAGCGTCAGCAATGAGCAGTTCTTC. Amino acids: CASSSSVSNEQFF. The entire variable domain, with the rest obtained from reference TRBV5-6 and TRBJ2-1, is as follows: DAGVTQSPTHLIKTRGQQVTLRCSPKSGHDTVSWYQQALGQGPQFIFQYYEEEERQRGNFPDRFSGHQFPNYSSELNVNALLLGDSALYLCASSSSVSNEQFFGPGTRLTVL.

The rearrangement uses TRBV6-1 and TRBJ2-1; 8 nucleotides agree with TRBD1. The germline V gene has CDR1 MNHNS and CDR2 SASEGT. This CDR3 is built from 16 residues. J gave up 3 bases and V 4 bases, and 8 bases lay outside the gene matches. This CDR3 reads CASSGSDRVYYNEQFF. The CDR3 region has the DNA TGTGCCAGCAGTGGCTCGGACAGGGTGTACTACAATGAGCAGTTCTTC.

V usage is TRBV30 and J usage is TRBJ1-2; perhaps TRBD1 as D (5 bases). Germline CDR1 is GTSNPN and CDR2 is SVGIG (reference sequence). The CDR3 has 13 amino acids. Trimming took off 4 bases at V and 4 bases at J, with 13 bases between the two ends. This chain's CDR3 is CAWTATGGYGYTF. The CDR3 DNA sequence: TGTGCCTGGACGGCTACCGGGGGCTATGGCTACACCTTC.

The rearrangement uses TRBV2 and TRBJ1-1; 10 bases match TRBD1. The CDR3 runs 15 residues. Germline V gene lookup returns CDR1 SNHLY and CDR2 FYNNEI. J lost 4 bases, V lost 6 bases, and 8 bases had no gene match. The CDR3 loop reads CASRADRGRSTEAFF. The DNA of the CDR3 is TGTGCCAGCAGGGCCGACAGGGGGCGAAGCACTGAAGCTTTCTTT. Looking up the rest from reference TRBV2 and TRBJ1-1 gives the full variable domain: EPEVTQTPSHQVTQMGQEVILRCVPISNHLYFYWYRQILGQKVEFLVSFYNNEISEKSEIFDDQFSVERPDGSNFTLKIRSTKLEDSAMYFCASRADRGRSTEAFFGQGTRLTVV.

Written as DNA, the CDR3 is TGTGCCAGCGAGGTAGGGTCCAGGCAGGAAAAACTGTTTTTT. It yields the protein CASEVGSRQEKLFF. The chain carries TRBV2 and TRBJ1-4, with unresolved D. Germline assignment: CDR1 SNHLY and CDR2 FYNNEI. Trimming removed 8 bases at V and 8 bases at J, with 18 bases between. CDR3 length: 14 amino acids.

This clone was counted only a few times. As DNA, the CDR3 is TGCAGCGTTGAATCTGGGGGCGATGAGCAGTTCTTC. The encoded protein is CSVESGGDEQFF. This chain connects TRBV29-1 to TRBJ2-1; tentative D call: TRBD1 (6 bases). This CDR3 has 12 residues. Germline loops: CDR1 SQVTM, CDR2 ANQGSEA. V lost 2 bases and J 8 bases, leaving 10 bases between the germline ends.

This CDR3 is CASSQVFTTNEKLFF. CDR3 DNA sequence: TGCGCCAGCAGCCAAGTGTTTACAACTAATGAAAAACTGTTTTTT. The V and J genes are TRBV4-1 and TRBJ1-4; D gene uncertain. The CDR3 totals 15 residues. CDR1 and CDR2 from the germline V gene are MGHRA and YSYEKL. V lost 1 base and J 0 bases, leaving 6 bases between the germline ends.

The J gene is TRBJ2-7, the V gene TRBV11-3; TRBD1 matches 7 bases. CDR1 SGHNT and CDR2 YENEEA come from the germline V gene. The V and J ends lost 5 bases and 5 bases, in that order; junction bases with no gene match: 6. This CDR3 is built from 13 residues. CDR3 loop: CASSLTGIHEQYF. The CDR3 DNA reads TGTGCCAGCAGCCTGACAGGGATCCACGAGCAGTACTTC.

The chain is built from TRBV18 and TRBJ1-2, with 7 bases fitting TRBD1. This CDR3 is 14 amino acids long. The germline V gene encodes CDR1 KGHSH and CDR2 LQKENI. J lost 8 bases, V lost 2 bases, and 8 bases had no gene match. DNA of the CDR3: TGTGCCAGCTCACCATCGGAACAGGGGAGGGGCTACACCTTC. Translation gives CASSPSEQGRGYTF. The whole variable domain, filled in from reference TRBV18 and TRBJ1-2, reads NAGVMQNPRHLVRRRGQEARLRCSPMKGHSHVYWYRQLPEEGLKFMVYLQKENIIDESGMPKERFSAEFPKEGPSILRIQQVVRGDSAAYFCASSPSEQGRGYTFGSGTRLTVV.